A selection of T cell receptor beta chains follows, all from one sample in a study of blood T cell repertoires in COVID-19. Clones were read by immunoSEQ multiplex PCR, and TCRdb kept only the in-frame ones, dropping some. The repertoire holds some 400,000 clones, around 92% seen once, with about 1.7% in the top ten. The sequenced sample was PBMCs or T cells enriched from blood (not recorded which). The source is a woman aged 25 to 39 who had recovered from COVID-19. CDR3s include the opening cysteine and the closing phenylalanine or tryptophan. The order of the fields is J gene, D gene, CDR3 length, V gene, clone size, CDR3 protein, CDR3 DNA. A D gene is named only where the DNA matches it firmly. Part of the rows lack a size; the others show once, few, many or a class for expanded clones.

TRBJ2-7	TRBD1	13	TRBV27	NA	CASQGTASYEQYF	TGTGCCAGCCAAGGGACAGCATCCTACGAGCAGTACTTC
TRBJ1-6	TRBD1	16	TRBV10-3	NA	CAISELRQGIVAPLHF	TGTGCCATCAGTGAACTTCGACAGGGGATAGTAGCACCCCTCCACTTT
TRBJ1-2	TRBD1	13	TRBV7-8	NA	CASSRGTGRGYTF	TGTGCCAGCAGCCGTGGGACAGGCCGAGGCTACACCTTC
TRBJ1-1	NA	14	TRBV30	NA	CAWRPGILNTEAFF	TGTGCCTGGAGACCCGGTATACTGAACACTGAAGCTTTCTTT
TRBJ2-3	TRBD1	17	TRBV9	NA	CASSLSPGQGAADTQYF	TGTGCCAGCAGCCTCAGCCCGGGACAGGGGGCGGCAGATACGCAGTATTTT
TRBJ2-1	NA	12	TRBV3-1/TRBV3-2	once	CASSRIRGEQFF	TGTGCCAGCAGCCGGATTCGGGGGGAGCAGTTCTTC
TRBJ1-2	NA	15	TRBV5-1	NA	CASGTGDGAIYGYTF	TGCGCCAGCGGCACGGGTGATGGAGCCATTTATGGCTACACCTTC
TRBJ2-1	NA	14	TRBV7-2	few	CASSFGSSYNEQFF	TGTGCCAGCAGCTTCGGGAGCTCCTACAATGAGCAGTTCTTC
TRBJ2-2	TRBD1	15	TRBV3-1/TRBV3-2	NA	CASRLRQGAAGELFF	TGTGCCAGCAGACTTAGACAGGGGGCCGCCGGGGAGCTGTTTTTT
TRBJ1-1	NA	13	TRBV2	NA	CASIDGGNTEAFF	TGTGCCAGCATAGATGGCGGGAACACTGAAGCTTTCTTT
TRBJ2-4	TRBD2	16	TRBV2	NA	CASSPGGDLFKNIQYF	TGTGCCAGCAGCCCTGGGGGGGATCTGTTCAAAAACATTCAGTACTTC
TRBJ1-4	NA	17	TRBV5-5	NA	CASSLVRYRAGDEKLFF	TGTGCCAGCAGCTTGGTCCGCTACAGGGCTGGTGATGAAAAACTGTTTTTT
TRBJ1-2	NA	17	TRBV6-4	NA	CASSDSGRLRIDSSYTF	TGTGCCAGCAGTGACTCGGGTCGTCTTCGAATCGACTCTAGCTACACCTTC
TRBJ2-2	NA	14	TRBV5-4	NA	CASSLPGTLGELFF	TGTGCCAGCAGCTTACCTGGGACACTCGGGGAGCTGTTTTTT
TRBJ1-1	NA	13	TRBV30	NA	CAWSVSGFTEAFF	TGTGCCTGGAGTGTATCGGGATTCACTGAAGCTTTCTTT
TRBJ1-1	TRBD1	14	TRBV30	NA	CAWTATGWNTEAFF	TGTGCCTGGACAGCGACAGGGTGGAACACTGAAGCTTTCTTT
TRBJ2-7	NA	13	TRBV27	NA	CASSLGRDYEQYF	TGTGCCAGCAGTTTAGGCAGGGACTACGAGCAGTACTTC
TRBJ2-2	NA	14	TRBV19	NA	CASSMAAVTGELFF	TGTGCCAGTAGTATGGCAGCGGTCACCGGGGAGCTGTTTTTT
TRBJ2-1	NA	13	TRBV11-3	NA	CASSLDRYNEQFF	TGTGCCAGCAGCTTAGACCGCTACAATGAGCAGTTCTTC
TRBJ1-2	NA	11	TRBV30	NA	CAWAPDYGYTF	TGTGCCTGGGCCCCCGACTATGGCTACACCTTC
TRBJ2-5	TRBD1	14	TRBV10-3	NA	CAIRTTGGGETQYF	TGTGCCATCAGGACTACAGGGGGCGGAGAGACCCAGTACTTC
TRBJ1-2	NA	15	TRBV6-1	many	CASSEGTGGSDGYTF	TGTGCCAGCAGTGAGGGGACGGGAGGGAGTGATGGCTACACCTTC
TRBJ2-2	TRBD1	16	TRBV5-4	NA	CASSPYRGPNTGELFF	TGTGCCAGCAGCCCGTACAGGGGACCGAACACCGGGGAGCTGTTTTTT
TRBJ1-6	NA	15	TRBV6-5	NA	CASIRRAGRDSPLHF	TGTGCCAGCATCCGGAGGGCAGGGAGGGATTCACCCCTCCACTTT
TRBJ1-5	NA	13	TRBV2	NA	CASSAGANQPQHF	TGTGCCAGCAGTGCGGGTGCAAATCAGCCCCAGCATTTT
TRBJ2-3	TRBD2	15	TRBV10-3	NA	CAISLLAGGADTQYF	TGTGCCATCAGTTTACTAGCGGGAGGGGCAGATACGCAGTATTTT
TRBJ2-1	TRBD2	15	TRBV9	NA	CASSVTSVFYNEQFF	TGTGCCAGCAGCGTAACTAGCGTGTTCTACAATGAGCAGTTCTTC
TRBJ1-5	TRBD1	15	TRBV18	NA	CASSTGQGRDQPQHF	TGTGCCAGCTCAACAGGACAGGGCAGGGATCAGCCCCAGCATTTT
TRBJ1-3	TRBD1	13	TRBV2	NA	CASSEARGDTIYF	TGTGCCAGCAGTGAAGCCAGGGGGGACACCATATATTTT
TRBJ1-6	TRBD1	14	TRBV9	NA	CASSRGQGGMPLHF	TGTGCCAGCAGTCGTGGCCAAGGGGGCATGCCCCTCCACTTT
TRBJ1-3	NA	15	TRBV7-9	NA	CASSLGGNSGNTIYF	TGTGCCAGCAGCCTGGGGGGGAACTCTGGAAACACCATATATTTT
TRBJ1-1	NA	15	TRBV6-6	NA	CASSLRGGTNTEAFF	TGTGCCAGCAGTCTTCGGGGAGGGACGAACACTGAAGCTTTCTTT
TRBJ1-6	NA	15	TRBV5-4	once	CASSLKGNYNSPLHF	TGTGCCAGCAGCTTGAAGGGGAATTATAATTCACCCCTCCACTTT
TRBJ1-2	NA	13	TRBV24-1	NA	CATSDNSLEGYTF	TGTGCCACCAGTGATAATTCCCTAGAGGGCTACACCTTC
TRBJ2-1	TRBD1	15	TRBV5-1	NA	CASSSPGQGTNEQFF	TGCGCCAGCAGCTCCCCGGGACAGGGAACCAATGAGCAGTTCTTC
TRBJ1-6	TRBD1	15	TRBV18	once	CASSLEQGIDSPLHF	TGTGCCAGCTCACTAGAACAGGGGATCGATTCACCCCTCCACTTT
TRBJ1-2	NA	14	TRBV18	NA	CASSPSGANYGYTF	TGTGCCAGCTCCCCCTCCGGGGCTAACTATGGCTACACCTTC
TRBJ1-6	NA	12	TRBV5-6	NA	CASSVGNSPLHF	TGTGCCAGCAGCGTCGGTAATTCACCCCTCCACTTT
TRBJ1-5	TRBD1	13	TRBV12-3/TRBV12-4	NA	CASSQGAVQPQHF	TGTGCCAGCAGCCAGGGGGCGGTTCAGCCCCAGCATTTT
TRBJ2-7	TRBD2	15	TRBV4-1	NA	CASSHSQGLDGEQYF	TGCGCCAGCAGCCATAGTCAGGGACTAGATGGCGAGCAGTACTTC
TRBJ2-7	NA	13	TRBV10-3	NA	CAISEYRANEQYF	TGTGCCATCAGTGAGTACAGGGCCAACGAGCAGTACTTC
TRBJ1-2	NA	13	TRBV5-1	NA	CASSPNREGGYTF	TGCGCCAGCAGCCCGAACAGGGAGGGTGGCTACACCTTC
TRBJ2-7	TRBD1	14	TRBV5-6	NA	CASSWGTGGVEQYF	TGTGCCAGCAGCTGGGGGACAGGGGGCGTCGAGCAGTACTTC
TRBJ1-1	NA	13	TRBV7-2	NA	CASSFGRNTEAFF	TGTGCCAGCAGCTTTGGCAGGAACACTGAAGCTTTCTTT
TRBJ1-4	NA	14	TRBV19	NA	CASSSGRTNEKLFF	TGTGCCAGTAGTTCGGGGAGGACTAATGAAAAACTGTTTTTT
TRBJ2-1	NA	15	TRBV19	NA	CASRVQLTAYNEQFF	TGTGCCAGTAGAGTTCAACTTACTGCCTACAATGAGCAGTTCTTC
TRBJ1-6	NA	14	TRBV19	few	CASSISGKESPLHF	TGTGCCAGTAGTATATCCGGGAAGGAATCACCCCTCCACTTT
TRBJ1-1	TRBD1	13	TRBV9	NA	CASSGTGQTEAFF	TGTGCCAGCAGCGGGACAGGGCAAACTGAAGCTTTCTTT
TRBJ1-1	NA	17	TRBV7-9	NA	CASSLEGRGFKIAEAFF	TGTGCCAGCAGCTTAGAGGGCAGGGGATTCAAAATCGCTGAAGCTTTCTTT
TRBJ1-1	NA	13	TRBV18	NA	CASSPTQGAEAFF	TGTGCCAGCTCACCAACACAGGGTGCTGAAGCTTTCTTT
TRBJ2-2	TRBD2	17	TRBV3-1/TRBV3-2	NA	CASSLLSGRLGTGELFF	TGTGCCAGCAGCCTCCTAAGCGGGAGGTTGGGAACCGGGGAGCTGTTTTTT
TRBJ1-3	NA	15	TRBV18	NA	CASSYESPLLNTIYF	TGTGCCAGCTCATACGAGTCTCCGCTTCTCAACACCATATATTTT
TRBJ2-5	NA	14	TRBV19	NA	CASSSSTGEETQYF	TGTGCCAGTAGTTCCAGCACGGGAGAAGAGACCCAGTACTTC